This T cell receptor (beta chain) was obtained from a study of cytomegalovirus exposure and HLA in healthy donors. Findings of the study overall: Accurate predictions that matched the HLA-A and HLA-B alleles of most subjects were reportedly made from TCR beta sequences. There were a few CMV-associated chains whose specificity for CMV antigens was confirmed in vitro.

Vbeta (60) and Jbeta (13) primers were used in the PCR. Here immunoSEQ multiplex PCR was the method, and the copy in TCRdb shows in-frame clones only, minus some. Of 180,000 or so clones detected, roughly 73% appear once; the ten largest clones hold around 8%. To note about this clone: What it recognizes is unknown.

V trimming: 2 bases; J trimming: 6 bases; junction bases outside the gene matches: 5. CDR1 is SGHTA and CDR2 is FQGNSA in the germline V gene. CDR3 length: 14 amino acids. Specimen: PBMCs. The rearrangement uses TRBV7-2 and TRBJ2-7; 9 positions agree with TRBD2. This clonotype was sampled from a woman in her forties in good health and CMV-seropositive. DNA for the CDR3: TGTGCCAGCAGCTTAAGGCGGGAGGGCCCCGAGCAGTACTTC. Protein product: CASSLRREGPEQYF.